This TCR beta chain was retrieved from a study of blood T cell repertoires in COVID-19. Study summary: Samples representing acute and convalescent COVID-19 were sourced from the United States, Italy and Spain. The analysed material was cDNA or gDNA that came from T cells, B-cell-depleted T cells, or PBMCs.

V was pared by 2 bases and J by 8 bases, with 6 bases between. This CDR3 is 11 amino acids long. Germline V gene lookup returns CDR1 LGHDT and CDR2 YNNKEL (reference sequence). This clone came up once. In the original workflow: Amplification with reference gene primers provided the estimates of nucleated cell counts. Here immunoSEQ multiplex PCR was the method, and the copy in TCRdb shows in-frame clones only, minus some. The V and J calls and the clone size are those of that table, but D and trimming were determined from the DNA. This repertoire shows about 60,000 clones, around four fifths found once; its top ten account for 5.5%.

The sample taken for sequencing was peripheral blood. The V gene is TRBV3-1 (or the pseudogene TRBV3-2), the J gene TRBJ1-2; D is ambiguous. This TCR derives from a woman in her seventies with acute or convalescent COVID-19. For the CDR3, the DNA is TGTGCCAGCAGCCAACGGGGAGGCTACACCTTC. Translating gives CASSQRGGYTF.